This T cell receptor beta chain was captured by sequencing in a study of beta chain features in type 1 diabetes. Study-level information: All samples together contributed 90 million to 130 million sorted cells for examination. Study-wide results and caveats: Whether HLA type influences TCRB rearrangement remained unresolved here. When Type 1 diabetes patients were examined, their TCRB CDR3s proved moderately but significantly shorter in all four CD4+ subsets. Cells with high TCR expression could be over-represented when cDNA is sequenced.

This clone was seen a few times. Its antigen is as yet unknown. What was sequenced were expressed TCRB transcripts, since all of the isolated RNA had been reverse transcribed. The assay was immunoSEQ multiplex PCR, and TCRdb's table has in-frame clones only and misses some. This sample has about 140,000 clones, with about 10% found just once. This sequence was found in a man between 18 and 29 years old in good health. Sequencing was performed on naive CD4+ T cells from blood.

CDR3 bases: TGTGCCATCGGTGCGGGGGGGCCCCAAGAGACCCAGTACTTC. This gives the protein CAIGAGGPQETQYF. The gene calls are TRBV10-3 and TRBJ2-5; 9 positions agree with TRBD2. V dropped 8 bases and J dropped 1; count of bases not matched to a gene: 5. This CDR3 has 14 residues. Germline CDR1 is ENHRY and CDR2 is SYGVKD.